Listed here are 12 T cell receptor beta chains from one sample, sequenced in a study of post-analysis software for immune sequencing data. Study observations and caveats: Five or six TRBV segments appeared more often in patients than in controls, and TRBV5-6, TRBV5-1 and TRBV20-1 were among these.

These receptors' antigens are unknown. The library was made from cDNA and included unique molecular identifiers. TCRdb re-derived calls from the PCR reads in MiXCR, one entry per CDR3 protein. The sample lists 350,000 to 500,000 distinct CDR3 sequences, 39% occurring once. Material: blood. Source of these receptors: a girl aged 2 to 10 with multiple sclerosis.

The table lists this clonotype with a few counts. This may come from a read error, since a much larger clone is one base off. The V call is TRBV5-6, the J call TRBJ2-7; D gene unclear. With 5 bases removed from V and 7 bases from J, the gap between germline ends came to 13 bases. From germline, CDR1 is SGHDT and CDR2 YYEEEE. This CDR3 spans 12 amino acids. DNA for the CDR3: TGTGCCAGCAGTTTTAGCCGGCATGAGCAGTACTTC. It specifies CASSFSRHEQYF.

This clonotype was seen a single time. The CDR3 protein is CASSWGGTAGQETQYF. In nucleotides, the CDR3 is TGCGCCAGCAGCTGGGGCGGAACGGCCGGTCAAGAGACCCAGTACTTC. The rearrangement links TRBV5-1 to TRBJ2-5; D might be TRBD1 (5 bases). Germline V gives CDR1 SGHRS, CDR2 YFSETQ. The CDR3 runs to 16 residues. Trimming took 3 bases from V and 2 from J, leaving 17 bases between them.

CDR3 sequence reads: CSALTHSNQPQHF. Written as DNA, the CDR3 is TGCAGTGCTTTGACACATAGCAATCAGCCCCAGCATTTT. This rearrangement joins TRBV20-1 to TRBJ1-5; D is uncertain. Trimming pared 5 bases from V and 0 bases from J, leaving 8 bases between. The CDR3 totals 13 residues. Looked up from germline, CDR1 is DFQATT and CDR2 is SNEGSKA (reference sequence).

The V and J genes are TRBV6-1 and TRBJ2-7; weak D call: TRBD2 (6 bases). Germline CDR1 and CDR2: MNHNS and SASEGT. The CDR3 has 14 residues. Trimming cost V 11 bases and J 2 bases, with 19 bases left between them. The CDR3: CAALTLGLTYEQYF. In DNA, the CDR3 is TGTGCCGCATTAACCCTGGGACTGACCTACGAGCAGTACTTC.

The chain uses TRBV5-1 and TRBJ2-7; D is tentatively TRBD1 or TRBD2 (5 bases each). Germline loops: CDR1 SGHRS, CDR2 YFSETQ. The CDR3 runs 14 residues. V lost 5 bases and J lost 4, with 16 bases in between. CDR3 bases: TGCGCCAGCAGGTCGCCCGGGACCCGATACGAGCAGTACTTC. Amino acid sequence: CASRSPGTRYEQYF.

This chain links TRBV7-6 with TRBJ2-7; 8 bases line up with TRBD1. J was trimmed by 4 bases and V by 6 bases; bases with no gene match: 8. The CDR3 loop spans 14 amino acids. CDR1 is SGHVS and CDR2 is FNYEAQ in the germline V gene. CDR3 sequence: CASSHTGGWYEQYF. In DNA, the CDR3 is TGTGCCAGCAGTCATACAGGGGGGTGGTACGAGCAGTACTTC.

The chain joins TRBV7-9 to TRBJ2-7; no reliable D call. This CDR3 is built from 15 residues. V dropped 5 bases and J dropped 0 bases, with 14 bases sitting between them. The germline gives CDR1 SEHNR, CDR2 FQNEAQ (reference sequence). The DNA of the CDR3 is TGTGCCAGCAGCCCCCGGCAGGCCTCCTCCTACGAGCAGTACTTC. The encoded protein is CASSPRQASSYEQYF.

V gene TRBV7-2 combines with J gene TRBJ2-5; the D gene is possibly TRBD1 (6 bases). V lost 5 bases, J lost 4 bases, and 14 bases lay in between. Germline CDR1 is SGHTA and CDR2 is FQGNSA. The CDR3 is 14 amino acids. The CDR3 is CASSHNPTGETQYF. The CDR3 DNA follows: TGTGCCAGCAGCCACAACCCGACAGGAGAGACCCAGTACTTC.

This sequence joins TRBV20-1 and TRBJ2-4; 10 bases match TRBD2. Near its end, the DNA agrees better with TRBJ2-7, so the J call may be wrong. Germline V gene data show CDR1 as DFQATT and CDR2 as SNEGSKA (reference sequence). This CDR3 comprises 15 residues. CDR3 nucleotides: TGCAGTGCTTCCGTCCCCGGGACTAGCGTCGGCGAGCAGTACTTC. Protein product: CSASVPGTSVGEQYF.

The rearrangement uses TRBV7-3 and TRBJ2-3; TRBD2 matches 10 bases. This CDR3 has 15 amino acids. With V trimmed by 4 bases and J by 7 bases, 8 bases remained unmatched. Germline CDR1 reads SGHTA; CDR2 reads FQGTGA. The CDR3 region is CASSSQRGGLNTQYF. DNA of the CDR3: TGTGCCAGCAGCTCACAGCGGGGGGGATTGAATACGCAGTATTTT.

V is TRBV28 and J is TRBJ2-4, with 8 bases matching TRBD2. The J call may be in error: the DNA end matches TRBJ2-7 better. Germline CDR1 and CDR2: MDHEN and SYDVKM. This CDR3 is built from 15 residues. The CDR3 DNA sequence: TGTGCCAGCAGATCTCCTAGCGGGTGGTTCTACGAGCAGTACTTC. Translating it yields CASRSPSGWFYEQYF.

The chain couples TRBV7-9 to TRBJ1-2, with unresolved D. Deletions cut 5 bases from V and 12 bases from J, with 16 bases between. Germline CDR1 reads SEHNR; CDR2 reads FQNEAQ (reference sequence). This CDR3 contains 12 residues. CDR3 residues: CASSGPWESHTF. In DNA, the CDR3 is TGTGCCAGCAGCGGTCCCTGGGAGTCTCACACCTTC. Drawing the rest from reference TRBV7-9 and TRBJ1-2, the complete variable domain is DTGVSQNPRHKITKRGQNVTFRCDPISEHNRLYWYRQTLGQGPEFLTYFQNEAQLEKSRLLSDRFSAERPKGSFSTLEIQRTEQGDSAMYLCASSGPWESHTFGSGTRLTVV.